Given below is one T cell receptor beta chain in context. Its antigen is unknown. A much larger clone is a single base away; this may be a read error. Per the publication, the treatment or condition label means: in vitro stimulation with specific CMV peptide epitopes to enrich CMV-specific T cells. The CDR3 runs 16 residues from the cysteine to the phenylalanine. Left in the record is the CDR3 DNA by itself, 48 bases read in frame from the first base. In the germline V gene, CDR1 corresponds to SGHTA and CDR2 to FQGNSA. Sequenced on an Illumina HiSeq 1500. The public reads were reanalyzed by TCRdb: fastp trimming at Q25, MiXCR alignment, in-frame beta chains only. Each record represents a unique CDR3 protein, reported with the most common genes and DNA among its rows. The sample yields under 850,000 distinct CDR3 sequences; about 33% were counted once. The ten largest make up roughly 18% of the sample.

The sample is drawn from a study of T cell repertoires in cytomegalovirus infection (dated by TCRdb to about 2019). A note on the overall study: Alongside well-studied HLA-B-restricted epitopes, the peptide stimulations were aimed at recently identified HLA-C-restricted CMV epitopes, whose presentation resists viral immunomodulation. Because public TCR beta signatures pointed to carriage of CMV infection together with the matching HLA type, the HLA type of each donor mattered for the analysis.

General findings and caveats noted by the study authors: In both this cohort and an independent cohort of a few hundred donors, the cumulative frequency of public TCR beta family members distinguished carriers of CMV infection plus the relevant HLA type. In the ex vivo response, HLA-C-restricted CMV-specific TCR beta clonotypes were dominant, and in two of eight donors the single most frequent clonotype came from this HLA-C-restricted group.

Sequencing was performed on cultured PBMCs, taken from culture after CMV antigen stimulation. The chain links TRBV7-2 with TRBJ1-3; the D gene cannot be named for sure. The sequence was obtained from a human donor in good health (CMV status not recorded). Some clones in this sample may be carry-over from other donors' samples. DNA sequence: TGTGCCAGCAGCCCTCAGAGCCGACCCACTGGAAACACCCTATATTTT. This yields the protein CASSPQSRPTGNTLYF.